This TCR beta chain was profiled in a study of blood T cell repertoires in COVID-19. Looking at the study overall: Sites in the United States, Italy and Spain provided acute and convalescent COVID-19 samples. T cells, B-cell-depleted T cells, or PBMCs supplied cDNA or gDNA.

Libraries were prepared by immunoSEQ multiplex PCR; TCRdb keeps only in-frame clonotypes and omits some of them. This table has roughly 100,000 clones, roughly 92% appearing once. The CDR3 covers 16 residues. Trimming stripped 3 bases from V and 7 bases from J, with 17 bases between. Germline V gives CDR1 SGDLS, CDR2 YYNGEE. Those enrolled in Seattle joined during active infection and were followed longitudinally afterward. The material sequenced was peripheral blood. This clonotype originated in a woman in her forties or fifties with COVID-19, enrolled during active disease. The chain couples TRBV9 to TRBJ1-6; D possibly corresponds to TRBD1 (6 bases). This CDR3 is CASSAETGRWNSPLHF. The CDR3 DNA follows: TGTGCCAGCAGCGCCGAGACAGGTAGATGGAATTCACCCCTCCACTTT. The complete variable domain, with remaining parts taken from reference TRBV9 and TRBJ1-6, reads DSGVTQTPKHLITATGQRVTLRCSPRSGDLSVYWYQQSLDQGLQFLIQYYNGEERAKGNILERFSAQQFPDLHSELNLSSLELGDSALYFCASSAETGRWNSPLHFGNGTRLTVT.